This is a list of T cell receptor beta chains from one sample in a study of shared clonotypes between healthy human individuals. Some clones are missing from TCRdb's copy, which holds only in-frame ones; the method was immunoSEQ multiplex PCR. The data show approximately 2.1 million clones, 85% to 95% seen once. The material sequenced was naive CD4+ T cells from PBMCs. All receptors derive from a man between 18 and 35 years old in good health. Some clones in this sample may be carry-over from other donors' samples. Each CDR3 is given with its conserved first and last residue. D genes are given only for firm matches. The listing skips clone size in some rows; elsewhere it reads once, few, many or a size class.

-	TRBV6-5	TRBJ2-7	TRBD2	TGTGCCAGTTCTAGCGGCCCCTCCTACGAGCAGTACTTC	CASSSGPSYEQYF
-	TRBV5-1	TRBJ2-1	TRBD1	TGCGCCAGCAGCTTGGGAGGGACAGGGGTATACAATGAGCAGTTCTTC	CASSLGGTGVYNEQFF
-	TRBV18	TRBJ2-5	-	TGTGCCAGCTCAGGTCTGTCCCAAGAGACCCAGTACTTC	CASSGLSQETQYF
-	TRBV5-1	TRBJ2-3	TRBD2	TGCGCCAGCAGCTTGGAGCTAGCGGCTAGCACAGATACGCAGTATTTT	CASSLELAASTDTQYF
few	TRBV6-1	TRBJ1-1	-	TGTGCCAGCAGTGAATGGCTAGAAGCTTTCTTT	CASSEWLEAFF
-	TRBV5-1	TRBJ2-5	-	TGCGCCAGCAGCTACGCCGGGACAACCTACCAAGAGACCCAGTACTTC	CASSYAGTTYQETQYF
once	TRBV9	TRBJ2-2	TRBD2	TGTGCCAGCAGCGCACTGGGACTAGCGGGAGCCGGGGAGCTGTTTTTT	CASSALGLAGAGELFF
-	TRBV19	TRBJ1-1	-	TGTGCCAGTAGTATAAACGGGGGGGCGAACACTGAAGCTTTCTTT	CASSINGGANTEAFF
-	TRBV5-1	TRBJ2-5	TRBD1	TGCGCCAGCTCGGGACAGGGACAAGAGACCCAGTACTTC	CASSGQGQETQYF
-	TRBV7-9	TRBJ1-2	TRBD1	TGTGCCAGCAGCTCCTCGCGGGGCAGGGGGCGTAACTATGGCTACACCTTC	CASSSSRGRGRNYGYTF
once	TRBV30	TRBJ2-3	-	TGTGCCTGGAGTCGGGGCACAGATACGCAGTATTTT	CAWSRGTDTQYF
-	TRBV19	TRBJ2-5	TRBD2	TGTGCCAGTAGATGGACCCGGGGCGGGAGTAACCAAGAGACCCAGTACTTC	CASRWTRGGSNQETQYF
-	TRBV10-3	TRBJ2-1	-	TGTGCCATCAGTGAGTTACAGAGGGAGAATGAGCAGTTCTTC	CAISELQRENEQFF
-	TRBV21-1	TRBJ2-2	-	TGTGCCAGCACCGAAGGCCGAATTTTCGGGGAGCTGTTTTTT	CASTEGRIFGELFF
-	TRBV7-3	TRBJ2-1	TRBD2	TGTGCCAGCAGCCCTACTAGCGGGAGACATGAGCAGTTCTTC	CASSPTSGRHEQFF
-	TRBV7-8	TRBJ1-4	TRBD1	TGTGCCAGCAGCTTAGGAATTAACGGACAGGGGGCGGCTAATGAAAAACTGTTTTTT	CASSLGINGQGAANEKLFF
-	TRBV7-2	TRBJ1-3	-	TGTGCCAGCAGCTTAGGGGTAGGGATGCGGGGAAACACCATATATTTT	CASSLGVGMRGNTIYF
-	TRBV18	TRBJ2-2	-	TGTGCCAGCTCACCAGAGAGGAACACCGGGGAGCTGTTTTTT	CASSPERNTGELFF
-	TRBV7-9	TRBJ2-7	-	TGTGCCAGCAGCCAACCTGTGCCCGGGACCGAGCACCTCGAGCAGTACTTC	CASSQPVPGTEHLEQYF
-	TRBV14	TRBJ2-3	-	TGTGCCAGCAGCCAAGGGCGGCAGTCGTTCACAGATACGCAGTATTTT	CASSQGRQSFTDTQYF
-	TRBV30	TRBJ1-5	-	TGTGCCTGGAATAGCCCGCAGGAGGCCCAGCATTTT	CAWNSPQEAQHF
-	TRBV27	TRBJ2-5	TRBD2	TGTGCCAGCAGTCCAAGGTCGCCGGTGCGGGAGGAGACCCAGTACTTC	CASSPRSPVREETQYF
-	TRBV11-3	TRBJ2-1	-	TGTGCCAGCAGCCCTGACAGGGAGGGTGAGCAGTTCTTC	CASSPDREGEQFF
-	TRBV5-1	TRBJ1-4	TRBD1	TGCGCCAGCAGTCTGTCAGGGGGTTTCGAAAAACTGTTTTTT	CASSLSGGFEKLFF
-	TRBV7-9	TRBJ2-5	-	TGTGCCAGCAGCTTAATATGGAGTCAGGGAGAGACCCAGTACTTC	CASSLIWSQGETQYF
-	TRBV7-3	TRBJ2-2	-	TGTGCCAGCAGCTACCTCACAACCGGGGAGCTGTTTTTT	CASSYLTTGELFF
-	TRBV7-8	TRBJ1-5	TRBD1	TGTGCCAGCAGCTTATGGTCGACAGGGCGGTATCAGCCCCAGCATTTT	CASSLWSTGRYQPQHF
-	TRBV5-5	TRBJ2-2	-	TGTGCCAGCAGCTTGCAGGGGTCCGGGGAGCTGTTTTTT	CASSLQGSGELFF
-	TRBV6-6	TRBJ2-7	TRBD1	TGTGCCAGCAGAGCCGGGACAGGGTCCTACGAGCAGTACTTC	CASRAGTGSYEQYF
-	TRBV6-6	TRBJ1-2	-	TGTGCCAGCAGCCTTCGGGGCATTGGCACCTTC	CASSLRGIGTF
-	TRBV7-9	TRBJ1-3	-	TGTGCCAGCAGCTTATCAGGGTTTTCTGGAAACACCATATATTTT	CASSLSGFSGNTIYF
-	TRBV5-1	TRBJ2-7	-	TGCGCCAGCAGCCTTAATTTAGACTACGAGCAGTACTTC	CASSLNLDYEQYF
-	TRBV28	TRBJ1-2	-	TGTGCCAGCAGCCCCGCTAAATTTTATGGCTACACCTTC	CASSPAKFYGYTF
-	TRBV28	TRBJ2-7	-	TGTGCCAGCAGTTTCTCTTGGGCAGATGAGCAGTACTTC	CASSFSWADEQYF
few	TRBV5-1	TRBJ1-2	-	TGCGCCAGCAGCTTGTCAGAGAACTATGGCTACACCTTC	CASSLSENYGYTF
-	TRBV29-1	TRBJ1-1	-	TGCAGCGTAACAGGGCACTTTAACACTGAAGCTTTCTTT	CSVTGHFNTEAFF
-	TRBV7-3	TRBJ2-3	TRBD1	TGTGCCAGCAGCTTAGGGACAGGGCGCACAGATACGCAGTATTTT	CASSLGTGRTDTQYF
once	TRBV7-2	TRBJ1-1	-	TGTGCCAGCAGCTTGCGGCGGTCGAACACTGAAGCTTTCTTT	CASSLRRSNTEAFF
-	TRBV6-5	TRBJ2-3	-	TGTGCCAGCATGAGGGGCACAGATACGCAGTATTTT	CASMRGTDTQYF
-	TRBV2	TRBJ1-5	-	TGTGCCAGCAGTGAATCTTTTAATAGCAATCAGCCCCAGCATTTT	CASSESFNSNQPQHF
-	TRBV14	TRBJ2-7	-	TGTGCCAGCAGCCAAGAGTACGAGCAGTACTTC	CASSQEYEQYF